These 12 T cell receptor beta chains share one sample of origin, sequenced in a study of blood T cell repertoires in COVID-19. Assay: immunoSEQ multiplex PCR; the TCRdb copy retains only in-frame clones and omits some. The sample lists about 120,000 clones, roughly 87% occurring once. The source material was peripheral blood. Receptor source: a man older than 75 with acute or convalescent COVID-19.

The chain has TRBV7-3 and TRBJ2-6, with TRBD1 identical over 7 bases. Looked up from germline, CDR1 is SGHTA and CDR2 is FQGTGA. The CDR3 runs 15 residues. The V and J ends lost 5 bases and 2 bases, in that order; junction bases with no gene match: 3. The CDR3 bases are TGTGCCAGCAGCACCACAGGGGCTGGGGCCAACGTCCTGACTTTC. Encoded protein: CASSTTGAGANVLTF.

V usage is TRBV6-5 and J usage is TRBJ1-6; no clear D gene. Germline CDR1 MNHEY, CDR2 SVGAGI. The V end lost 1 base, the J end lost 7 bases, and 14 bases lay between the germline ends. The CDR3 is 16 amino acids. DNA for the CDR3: TGTGCCAGCAGTTACTTGAGCAGGCAGAAGAATTCACCCCTCCACTTT. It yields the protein CASSYLSRQKNSPLHF.

The CDR3, as DNA: TGTGCCAGCAGTCCTGAGCGGACAGTAGGAAGCAGCTACACCTTC. Amino acids: CASSPERTVGSSYTF. J is TRBJ1-2 and V is TRBV28, with a possible D match to TRBD1 (6 bases). The germline V gene encodes CDR1 MDHEN and CDR2 SYDVKM. Trimming removed 5 bases at V and 9 bases at J, with 22 bases between. The CDR3 sequence is 15 residues long.

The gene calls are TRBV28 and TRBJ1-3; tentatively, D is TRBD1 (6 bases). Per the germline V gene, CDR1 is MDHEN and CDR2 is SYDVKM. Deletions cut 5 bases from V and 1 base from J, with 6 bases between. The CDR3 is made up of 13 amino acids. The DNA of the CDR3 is TGTGCCAGCAGTCAGGGGTCTGGAAACACCATATATTTT. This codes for CASSQGSGNTIYF.

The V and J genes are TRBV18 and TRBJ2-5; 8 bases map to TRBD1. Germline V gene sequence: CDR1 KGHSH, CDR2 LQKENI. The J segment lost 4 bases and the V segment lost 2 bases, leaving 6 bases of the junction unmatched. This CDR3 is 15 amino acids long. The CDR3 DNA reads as TGTGCCAGCTCACCAGGACAGGGTGGTCTAGAGACCCAGTACTTC. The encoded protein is CASSPGQGGLETQYF.

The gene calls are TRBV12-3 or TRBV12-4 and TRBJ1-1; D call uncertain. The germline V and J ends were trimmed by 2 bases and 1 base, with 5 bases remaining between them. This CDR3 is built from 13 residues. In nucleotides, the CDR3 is TGTGCCAGCAGTTTATTCCAGAACACTGAAGCTTTCTTT. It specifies CASSLFQNTEAFF.

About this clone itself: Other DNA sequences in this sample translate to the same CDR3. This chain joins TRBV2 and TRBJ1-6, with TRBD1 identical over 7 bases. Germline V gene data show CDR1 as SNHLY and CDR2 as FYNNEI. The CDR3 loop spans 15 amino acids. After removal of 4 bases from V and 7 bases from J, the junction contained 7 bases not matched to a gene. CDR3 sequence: CASSARTGSNSPLHF. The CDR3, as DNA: TGTGCCAGCAGTGCGCGGACAGGTAGCAATTCACCCCTCCACTTT.

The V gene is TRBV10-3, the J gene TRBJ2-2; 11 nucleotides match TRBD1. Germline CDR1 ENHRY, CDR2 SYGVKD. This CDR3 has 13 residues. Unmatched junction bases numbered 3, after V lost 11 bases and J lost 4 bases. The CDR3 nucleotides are TGTGCCTTTGGGACAGGGGGCACCGGGGAGCTGTTTTTT. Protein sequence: CAFGTGGTGELFF.

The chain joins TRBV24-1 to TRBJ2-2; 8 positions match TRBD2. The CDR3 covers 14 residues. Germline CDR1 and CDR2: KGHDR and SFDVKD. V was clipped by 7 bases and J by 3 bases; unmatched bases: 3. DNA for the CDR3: TGTGCCACCAGGACTAGCGTAGACACCGGGGAGCTGTTTTTT. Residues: CATRTSVDTGELFF.

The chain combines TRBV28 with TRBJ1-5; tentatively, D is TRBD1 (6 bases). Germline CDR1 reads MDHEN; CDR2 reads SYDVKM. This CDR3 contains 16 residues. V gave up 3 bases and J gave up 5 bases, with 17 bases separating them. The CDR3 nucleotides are TGTGCCAGCAGTTTTGATCGCAGGGGAGGGGATCAGCCCCAGCATTTT. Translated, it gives CASSFDRRGGDQPQHF.

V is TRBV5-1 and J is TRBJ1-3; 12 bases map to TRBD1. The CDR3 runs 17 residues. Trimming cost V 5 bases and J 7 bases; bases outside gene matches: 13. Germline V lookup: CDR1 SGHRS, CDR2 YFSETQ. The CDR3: CASSLEPRDRGLNTIYF. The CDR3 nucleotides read TGCGCCAGCAGTCTAGAACCCCGGGACAGGGGGCTTAACACCATATATTTT.

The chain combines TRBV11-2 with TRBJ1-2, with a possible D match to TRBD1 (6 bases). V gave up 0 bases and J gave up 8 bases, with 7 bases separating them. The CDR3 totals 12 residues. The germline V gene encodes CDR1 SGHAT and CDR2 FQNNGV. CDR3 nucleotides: TGTGCCAGCAGCTTAGACAGGGGAGGCTACACCTTC. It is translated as CASSLDRGGYTF.